A selection of T cell receptor beta chains follows, all from one sample in a study of OX40 agonist ivuxolimab in advanced cancers. Sequencing used immunoSEQ multiplex PCR; TCRdb keeps in-frame clones, though not all of them. This sample has roughly 65,000 clones, with 88% found just once. Sequencing used CD4+ or CD8+ T cells sorted from blood, obtained in a trial of the OX40 agonist ivuxolimab. Receptors originate from an adult with an advanced solid tumor such as melanoma, head and neck, liver or kidney cancer. Each CDR3 is given with its conserved first and last residue. Fields, in order: V gene, J gene, clone size, D gene, CDR3 DNA, CDR3 protein. D genes are given only for firm matches. Only part of the rows carry a size: once, few, many, or a class if the clone is expanded.

V gene: TRBV2; J gene: TRBJ1-1; clone size: -; D gene: -; CDR3 DNA: TGTGCCAGCAGTGTGGAGGGGACTGAAGCTTTCTTT; CDR3 protein: CASSVEGTEAFF
V gene: TRBV6-6; J gene: TRBJ2-1; clone size: -; D gene: -; CDR3 DNA: TGTGCCAGCACTCTACAGAGGGCGGACAATGAGCAGTTCTTC; CDR3 protein: CASTLQRADNEQFF
V gene: TRBV6-5; J gene: TRBJ2-2; clone size: -; D gene: -; CDR3 DNA: TGTGCCAGCAGTTTAGGGACGGGATACACCGGGGAGCTGTTTTTT; CDR3 protein: CASSLGTGYTGELFF
V gene: TRBV18; J gene: TRBJ2-7; clone size: few; D gene: TRBD1; CDR3 DNA: TGTGCCAGCTCACTGGGACAGGGAGAATACGAGCAGTACTTC; CDR3 protein: CASSLGQGEYEQYF
V gene: TRBV6-6; J gene: TRBJ1-1; clone size: -; D gene: -; CDR3 DNA: TGTGCCAGCAGTTACTCCGGCAGACTTAACACTGAAGCTTTCTTT; CDR3 protein: CASSYSGRLNTEAFF
V gene: TRBV6-5; J gene: TRBJ2-7; clone size: -; D gene: TRBD1; CDR3 DNA: TGTGCCAGCAGTTACAGTTACAGGGGAGTAACCTACGAGCAGTACTTC; CDR3 protein: CASSYSYRGVTYEQYF
V gene: TRBV5-1; J gene: TRBJ2-5; clone size: -; D gene: -; CDR3 DNA: TGCGCCAGCAGCCCCGGACGGGGGTTTTTTGAGACCCAGTACTTC; CDR3 protein: CASSPGRGFFETQYF
V gene: TRBV30; J gene: TRBJ2-6; clone size: -; D gene: -; CDR3 DNA: TGTGCCTGGAGTGTAACGGGACAAAACTCTGGGGCCAACGTCCTGACTTTC; CDR3 protein: CAWSVTGQNSGANVLTF
V gene: TRBV5-6; J gene: TRBJ2-3; clone size: -; D gene: -; CDR3 DNA: TGTGCCAGCGACCAATTACACAGCACAGATACGCAGTATTTT; CDR3 protein: CASDQLHSTDTQYF
V gene: TRBV11-2; J gene: TRBJ2-5; clone size: -; D gene: -; CDR3 DNA: TGTGCCAGCAGCTTAAGCCTTCAGGAGACCCAGTACTTC; CDR3 protein: CASSLSLQETQYF